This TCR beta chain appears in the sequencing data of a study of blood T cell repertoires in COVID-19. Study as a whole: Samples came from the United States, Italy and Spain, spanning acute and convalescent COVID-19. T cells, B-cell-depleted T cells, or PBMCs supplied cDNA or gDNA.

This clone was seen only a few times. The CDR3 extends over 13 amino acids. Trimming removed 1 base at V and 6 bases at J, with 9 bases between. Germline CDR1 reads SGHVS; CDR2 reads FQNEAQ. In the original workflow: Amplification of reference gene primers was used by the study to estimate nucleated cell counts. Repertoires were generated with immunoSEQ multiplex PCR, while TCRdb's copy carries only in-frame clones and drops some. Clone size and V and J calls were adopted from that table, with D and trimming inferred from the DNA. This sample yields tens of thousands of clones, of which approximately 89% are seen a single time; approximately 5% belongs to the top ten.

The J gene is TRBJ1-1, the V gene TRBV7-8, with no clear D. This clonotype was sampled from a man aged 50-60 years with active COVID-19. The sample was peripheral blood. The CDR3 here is CASSLVPGPEAFF. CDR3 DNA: TGTGCCAGCAGCTTAGTTCCAGGCCCTGAAGCTTTCTTT. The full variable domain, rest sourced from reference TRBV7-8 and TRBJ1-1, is GAGVSQSPRYKVAKRGQDVALRCDPISGHVSLFWYQQALGQGPEFLTYFQNEAQLDKSGLPSDRFFAERPEGSVSTLKIQRTQQEDSAVYLCASSLVPGPEAFFGQGTRLTVV.